Below are 21 T cell receptor beta chains sequenced from a single sample in a study of shared clonotypes between healthy human individuals. Libraries were prepared by immunoSEQ multiplex PCR; TCRdb keeps only in-frame clonotypes and omits some of them. The sample comprises 2 million or so clones, 95% of which are singletons, and 0.1% to 0.15% rests with the top ten. The sample consisted of naive CD4+ T cells sorted from blood. Subset noted: CD45RA+ positively selected. The source of these receptors is a man aged 18 to 30 in good health.

The V gene is TRBV10-3, the J gene TRBJ2-4; 8 bases align to TRBD2. The length of the CDR3 is 13 residues. CDR1 ENHRY and CDR2 SYGVKD come from the germline V gene. The V segment lost 0 bases and the J segment 12 bases; nucleotides outside the gene matches: 4. CDR3 coding DNA: TGTGCCATCAGTGAGTCTCGGGAGGGGTCTCAGTACTTC. Amino acids: CAISESREGSQYF.

In the case of this clone: The same CDR3 also results from other DNA sequences found in this sample. This sequence joins TRBV6-1 and TRBJ1-2; 10 positions agree with TRBD1. Germline V gene sequence: CDR1 MNHNS, CDR2 SASEGT. This CDR3 contains 14 residues. V shed 1 base, J shed 5 bases, and the junction held 1 base outside the gene matches. Written as DNA, the CDR3 is TGTGCCAGCAGTGAAGGGACAGGGGGTTATGGCTACACCTTC. It is translated as CASSEGTGGYGYTF.

The genes are TRBV18 and TRBJ2-3; possible D gene TRBD2, 6 bases. CDR1 and CDR2 from the germline V gene are KGHSH and LQKENI. The CDR3 runs to 20 residues. V dropped 3 bases and J dropped 0 bases, with 25 bases sitting between them. The CDR3 loop is CASSPLPLATVQSSTDTQYF. In DNA form, the CDR3 reads TGTGCCAGCTCACCTCTCCCCCTAGCGACTGTACAGTCTAGCACAGATACGCAGTATTTT.

The V and J genes are TRBV6-5 and TRBJ1-5; TRBD1 aligns across 7 bases. The CDR3 runs to 12 residues. With 5 bases clipped from V and 11 bases from J, the junction kept 6 bases outside the gene matches. Germline CDR1 is MNHEY and CDR2 is SVGAGI. CDR3 in DNA: TGTGCCAGCAGTAGAGGGGGACAGACCCAGCATTTT. Translation gives CASSRGGQTQHF.

The CDR3 DNA reads as TGTGCCAGCAGCCCGGAGGGCGGGAGGGTATACCAAGAGACCCAGTACTTC. It yields the protein CASSPEGGRVYQETQYF. The chain joins TRBV7-8 to TRBJ2-5; 9 bases fit TRBD2. This CDR3 has 17 residues. V lost 5 bases, J lost 0 bases, and 10 bases stayed unmatched. Germline V gives CDR1 SGHVS, CDR2 FQNEAQ.

On this clone: Other DNA sequences in the sample encode the same CDR3. The V gene is TRBV6-1, the J gene TRBJ2-2; weak D call: TRBD2 (5 bases). V lost 1 base, J lost 6 bases, and 6 bases lay in between. Germline V CDR1 and CDR2: MNHNS, SASEGT. The CDR3 runs 13 residues. In DNA form, the CDR3 reads TGTGCCAGCAGTGAAGGAGGGTCCGGGGAGCTGTTTTTT. Protein: CASSEGGSGELFF.

The V call is TRBV9, the J call TRBJ1-4; 7 positions match TRBD1. The germline gives CDR1 SGDLS, CDR2 YYNGEE. After removal of 3 bases from V and 0 bases from J, the junction contained 5 bases not matched to a gene. This CDR3 spans 16 amino acids. The DNA for the CDR3 is TGTGCCAGCAGCGGCCAGGGGACAGCAACTAATGAAAAACTGTTTTTT. Amino acid sequence: CASSGQGTATNEKLFF.

The chain has TRBV5-6 and TRBJ2-2; 7 bases are a match to TRBD1. CDR1 and CDR2 from the germline V gene are SGHDT and YYEEEE. This CDR3 has 16 amino acids. With V trimmed by 2 bases and J by 5 bases, 9 bases remained unmatched. The CDR3 DNA follows: TGTGCCAGCAGCTTAGGGGGCTTTGGAGTAACCGGGGAGCTGTTTTTT. Its protein is CASSLGGFGVTGELFF.

The sample holds one count of this clone. The same CDR3 arises from other DNA sequences in this sample as well. The chain combines TRBV10-3 with TRBJ1-1, with D uncertain. The V end lost 0 bases, the J end lost 3 bases, and 5 bases lay between the germline ends. In germline, CDR1 is ENHRY, CDR2 SYGVKD. This CDR3 has 13 residues. The chain's CDR3 is CAISESRDTEAFF. In nucleotides, the CDR3 is TGTGCCATCAGTGAGTCCCGCGACACTGAAGCTTTCTTT.

The chain couples TRBV27 to TRBJ2-7; 8 positions agree with TRBD2. CDR1 is MNHEY, CDR2 SMNVEV, per germline (reference sequence). The ends lost 0 bases at V and 4 bases at J; junction bases unmatched: 14. The CDR3 sequence is 18 residues long. The CDR3 sequence: CASSLSGKPGGGSYEQYF. CDR3 nucleotide sequence: TGTGCCAGCAGTTTATCGGGAAAACCGGGAGGGGGGTCGTACGAGCAGTACTTC.

The rearrangement joins TRBV6-5 to TRBJ1-1; 7 positions match TRBD1. The CDR3 spans 14 residues. CDR1 is MNHEY, CDR2 SVGAGI, per germline. J lost 0 bases, V lost 6 bases, and 4 bases had no gene match. In DNA form, the CDR3 reads TGTGCCAGCAGACCCACAGGGGTGAACACTGAAGCTTTCTTT. Its protein is CASRPTGVNTEAFF.

As to this clone: The sample contains more than one DNA sequence encoding this CDR3. This rearrangement joins TRBV5-1 to TRBJ2-7; maybe TRBD1 (6 bases). The CDR3 has 15 residues. V was trimmed by 0 bases and J by 0 bases, leaving 10 bases between them. Germline V gene sequence: CDR1 SGHRS, CDR2 YFSETQ. CDR3 nucleotides: TGCGCCAGCAGCTTGGGGCAGGGGAGCTCCTACGAGCAGTACTTC. It specifies CASSLGQGSSYEQYF.

The V gene is TRBV4-1, the J gene TRBJ2-2; 8 nucleotides align to TRBD1. This CDR3 region has 16 residues. Germline V CDR1 and CDR2: MGHRA, YSYEKL. The V and J ends lost 4 bases and 5 bases, in that order; junction bases with no gene match: 9. The CDR3 DNA follows: TGCGCCAGCAGCCGCCCGGGACAGGAAAAAACCGGGGAGCTGTTTTTT. Residues: CASSRPGQEKTGELFF.

This chain uses TRBV18 with TRBJ1-2, with D unresolved. Germline loops: CDR1 KGHSH, CDR2 LQKENI. Trimming removed 3 bases at V and 3 bases at J, with 14 bases between. This CDR3 contains 15 residues. The CDR3 here is CASSPYSGVDYGYTF. CDR3 bases: TGTGCCAGCTCACCCTATTCCGGGGTGGACTATGGCTACACCTTC.

The genes are TRBV6-1 and TRBJ2-1; D is possibly TRBD1 (6 bases). Per the germline V gene, CDR1 is MNHNS and CDR2 is SASEGT. The CDR3 is made up of 15 amino acids. V shed 10 bases and J shed 7 bases, with 23 bases lying between them. The CDR3 DNA sequence: TGTGCCACCAAACAGGGTAGGAACCCTACAAATGAGCAGTTCTTC. Its translation: CATKQGRNPTNEQFF.

V usage is TRBV7-9 and J usage is TRBJ2-7, with 7 bases aligning to TRBD1. CDR3 size: 19 residues. Germline V gives CDR1 SEHNR, CDR2 FQNEAQ (reference sequence). The trim removed 1 base at V and 2 bases at J, leaving 17 bases unmatched. The CDR3 DNA reads TGTGCCAGCAGCTTAGGTCGCGGTCGACAGGGTATGAGGACCTACGAGCAGTACTTC. Residues: CASSLGRGRQGMRTYEQYF.

This chain joins TRBV7-2 and TRBJ2-7, with 8 nucleotides matching TRBD2. CDR1 SGHTA and CDR2 FQGNSA come from the germline V gene. Trimming cost V 5 bases and J 4 bases; bases outside gene matches: 7. The CDR3 runs to 14 residues. The CDR3 nucleotides read TGTGCCAGCAGCCGGAACGGACTAGCTTACGAGCAGTACTTC. This translates into CASSRNGLAYEQYF. Combining the CDR3 with reference TRBV7-2 and TRBJ2-7 gives the whole variable domain GAGVSQSPSNKVTEKGKDVELRCDPISGHTALYWYRQSLGQGLEFLIYFQGNSAPDKSGLPSDRFSAERTGGSVSTLTIQRTQQEDSAVYLCASSRNGLAYEQYFGPGTRLTVT.

The chain carries TRBV18 and TRBJ1-3; D is unresolved. V gave up 0 bases and J gave up 4 bases, with 13 bases separating them. Germline CDR1 KGHSH, CDR2 LQKENI. The CDR3 runs 16 residues. The CDR3 bases are TGTGCCAGCTCACCACCGAAAAAAACCGCAGGAAACACCATATATTTT. It specifies CASSPPKKTAGNTIYF.

The chain recombines TRBV6-6 with TRBJ2-7; 10 bases fit TRBD2. Germline V gene sequence: CDR1 MNHNY, CDR2 SVGAGI (reference sequence). The trim removed 6 bases at V and 6 bases at J, leaving 11 bases unmatched. The CDR3 has 15 amino acids. Here the CDR3 reads CASRPLAGEFREQYF. The CDR3 DNA reads as TGTGCCAGCAGGCCCCTAGCGGGAGAGTTTCGCGAGCAGTACTTC.

The chain recombines TRBV5-8 with TRBJ2-7; 8 bases align to TRBD1. The CDR3 has 15 amino acids. The germline CDR1 and CDR2 sequences are SGHTS and YDEGEE. The J segment lost 4 bases and the V segment lost 2 bases, leaving 8 bases of the junction unmatched. The CDR3 coding sequence is TGTGCCAGCAGCTTAAGAACAGGGGGGTTTTACGAGCAGTACTTC. Its translation is CASSLRTGGFYEQYF.

This sequence joins TRBV6-5 and TRBJ2-3; maybe TRBD2 (5 bases). The CDR3 extends over 14 amino acids. CDR1 is MNHEY, CDR2 SVGAGI, per germline. In DNA form, the CDR3 reads TGTATCTCACGGGCTAGCCTGACGGCAGATACGCAGTATTTT. This translates into CISRASLTADTQYF.